The 20 T cell receptor beta chains given below trace back to one sample, sequenced in a study of blood T cell repertoires in COVID-19 (dated by TCRdb to 2018 to 2021). Libraries came from the immunoSEQ multiplex PCR assay. TCRdb retrieved this table from immuneACCESS and kept in-frame rearrangements only. Not all clones are present; in checked studies, unresolved V genes account for under half, and no reason is known for the remainder. A total of about 120,000 clones appear in this sample, around 78% of them only once. Of the sample, approximately 2.3% falls within the top ten clones. The sequencing sample was made of peripheral blood. These receptors all stem from a man aged 30 to 45 with acute or convalescent COVID-19.

The chain couples TRBV9 to TRBJ2-1, with TRBD2 identical over 13 bases. The ends lost 7 bases at V and 4 bases at J; junction bases unmatched: 2. The CDR3 contains 14 residues. In germline, CDR1 is SGDLS, CDR2 YYNGEE. The CDR3 reads CASGGLAGYNEQFF. The DNA for the CDR3 is TGTGCCAGCGGGGGACTAGCGGGGTACAATGAGCAGTTCTTC.

The rearrangement joins TRBV11-3 to TRBJ1-1, with TRBD1 matching over 7 bases. This CDR3 contains 14 residues. Germline V lookup: CDR1 SGHNT, CDR2 YENEEA. V lost 4 bases and J lost 2; bases outside the gene matches: 4. The CDR3 region is CASSSGQVNTEAFF. The CDR3 nucleotides read TGTGCCAGCAGCTCTGGACAGGTCAACACTGAAGCTTTCTTT.

The chain has TRBV6-2 or TRBV6-3 and TRBJ1-2; no reliable D call. This CDR3 region has 11 residues. Trimming removed 3 bases from V and 7 bases from J, with 6 bases in between. Germline V gene lookup returns CDR1 MNHEY and CDR2 SVGEGT. CDR3 coding DNA: TGTGCCAGCAGTTATTTAGTTGGCTACACCTTC. This gives the protein CASSYLVGYTF.

This clone was seen once. The chain recombines TRBV14 with TRBJ2-2; TRBD1 matches at 10 bases. J was trimmed by 4 bases and V by 4 bases; bases with no gene match: 6. The germline CDR1 and CDR2 sequences are SGHDN and FVKESK. This CDR3 is 16 amino acids long. The CDR3 DNA sequence: TGTGCCAGCAGCCTTCGGACAGGGGGTAGCACCGGGGAGCTGTTTTTT. It is translated as CASSLRTGGSTGELFF.

The V and J genes are TRBV5-1 and TRBJ1-2, with D maybe TRBD1 (6 bases). The CDR3 totals 15 residues. The germline V and J ends were trimmed by 0 bases and 2 bases, with 11 bases remaining between them. Germline loops: CDR1 SGHRS, CDR2 YFSETQ. This chain's CDR3 is CASSLAGQQNYGYTF. As DNA, the CDR3 is TGCGCCAGCAGCTTGGCCGGACAGCAAAACTATGGCTACACCTTC.

The chain's CDR3 is CASSQARGGGYEQYF. The DNA for the CDR3 is TGTGCCAGCAGCCAAGCCCGCGGGGGAGGATACGAGCAGTACTTC. This rearrangement joins TRBV4-2 to TRBJ2-7, with 7 bases fitting TRBD2. In germline, CDR1 is LGHNA, CDR2 YNFKEQ. There are 15 residues in the CDR3. The junction had 7 bases not matched to a gene; V was cut back by 1 base and J by 4 bases.

The CDR3 loop is CASSERRDNQPQHF. The CDR3 DNA is TGTGCCAGCAGTGAAAGGAGGGACAATCAGCCCCAGCATTTT. The chain joins TRBV6-1 to TRBJ1-5, with D unresolved. V lost 2 bases, J lost 3 bases, and 8 bases lay in between. Looked up from germline, CDR1 is MNHNS and CDR2 is SASEGT. This CDR3 is built from 14 residues.

This clone was seen more than once but under ten times. V and J are TRBV6-1 and TRBJ2-3; no clear D. Germline loops: CDR1 MNHNS, CDR2 SASEGT. V was trimmed by 2 bases and J by 2 bases, leaving 8 bases between them. This CDR3 has 14 amino acids. Written as DNA, the CDR3 is TGTGCCAGCAGTGAACTGAGTATCACAGATACGCAGTATTTT. It specifies CASSELSITDTQYF.

V usage is TRBV10-2 and J usage is TRBJ1-5; a weak D match, TRBD1 (6 bases). The CDR3 is 16 amino acids. CDR1 and CDR2 (germline): WSHSY, SAAADI. The germline V and J ends were trimmed by 2 bases and 2 bases, with 13 bases remaining between them. CDR3 region: CASSEGQGLGNQPQHF. In DNA form, the CDR3 reads TGCGCCAGCAGTGAGGGTCAGGGGTTAGGCAATCAGCCCCAGCATTTT.

The chain employs TRBV29-1 and TRBJ2-3, with D possibly being TRBD1 (6 bases). Trimming took off 4 bases at V and 1 base at J, with 6 bases between the two ends. CDR1 and CDR2 from the germline V gene are SQVTM and ANQGSEA. The CDR3 has 12 residues. CDR3 sequence: CSVGQGTDTQYF. The CDR3 region has the DNA TGCAGCGTTGGACAGGGCACAGATACGCAGTATTTT.

The V call is TRBV6-5, the J call TRBJ1-1; the D gene is possibly TRBD1 (5 bases). Germline V gives CDR1 MNHEY, CDR2 SVGAGI. The CDR3 spans 13 residues. V was cut by 2 bases and J by 8 bases, with 12 bases left in between. CDR3 nucleotide sequence: TGTGCCAGCAGTTACGACCGGGGGTCCGAAGCTTTCTTT. Its translation is CASSYDRGSEAFF.

The genes are TRBV7-8 and TRBJ1-3; D uncertain. The V gene lost 5 bases and the J gene lost 4 bases, with 12 bases spanning the gap. The CDR3 is made up of 14 amino acids. Germline V lookup: CDR1 SGHVS, CDR2 FQNEAQ. The CDR3 DNA sequence: TGTGCCAGCAGCCCCCTATGGTCGGGAAACACCATATATTTT. This codes for CASSPLWSGNTIYF.

The V and J genes are TRBV30 and TRBJ1-2; D not certain. Germline V lookup: CDR1 GTSNPN, CDR2 SVGIG (reference sequence). Trimming shortened V by 8 bases and J by 9 bases, and 19 bases separated the two germline ends. The CDR3 totals 12 residues. The CDR3 protein is CALEWRDIRYTF. In nucleotides, the CDR3 is TGTGCCCTGGAGTGGCGGGATATCCGCTACACCTTC.

The gene calls are TRBV14 and TRBJ1-2, with unresolved D. The ends were cut back, 1 base at V and 5 bases at J, with 11 bases in the middle. This CDR3 spans 14 amino acids. Germline CDR1 SGHDN, CDR2 FVKESK. Written as DNA, the CDR3 is TGTGCCAGCAGCCAAGGCGGGTCCAGTTATGGCTACACCTTC. This sequence encodes CASSQGGSSYGYTF. Based on the CDR3 plus reference TRBV14 and TRBJ1-2, the full variable domain is EAGVTQFPSHSVIEKGQTVTLRCDPISGHDNLYWYRRVMGKEIKFLLHFVKESKQDESGMPNNRFLAERTGGTYSTLKVQPAELEDSGVYFCASSQGGSSYGYTFGSGTRLTVV.

The rearrangement uses TRBV27 and TRBJ1-1; 8 bases fit TRBD1. V lost 7 bases and J lost 0; bases outside the gene matches: 4. The CDR3 loop spans 14 amino acids. CDR1 is MNHEY and CDR2 is SMNVEV in the germline V gene (reference sequence). The CDR3 loop is CASNRDRMNTEAFF. The CDR3 DNA sequence: TGTGCCAGCAATAGGGACAGGATGAACACTGAAGCTTTCTTT.

This clone appeared a few times. As DNA, the CDR3 is TGTGCCACGGGACAGGCGAGCTATGGCTACACCTTC. Residues: CATGQASYGYTF. The V and J genes are TRBV2 and TRBJ1-2, with 8 bases matching TRBD1. CDR3 length: 12 residues. Germline V gives CDR1 SNHLY, CDR2 FYNNEI. With V trimmed by 10 bases and J by 4 bases, 5 bases remained unmatched.

The chain combines TRBV11-2 with TRBJ2-5, with D unclear. V lost 1 base to trimming and J lost 0 bases, with 9 bases between them. The germline gives CDR1 SGHAT, CDR2 FQNNGV. The CDR3 covers 15 residues. The CDR3 nucleotides are TGTGCCAGCAGCTTAGTGTCCAGGTACCAAGAGACCCAGTACTTC. It yields the protein CASSLVSRYQETQYF.

This clone is a singleton in its sample. Other DNA sequences in this sample translate to the same CDR3. J is TRBJ1-1 and V is TRBV12-3 or TRBV12-4; a weak D match, TRBD1 (6 bases). The CDR3 length is 13 residues. The V end lost 4 bases, the J end lost 3 bases, and 9 bases lay between the germline ends. CDR3 nucleotide sequence: TGTGCCAGCAGTTGGGGGGGCGACACTGAAGCTTTCTTT. It encodes CASSWGGDTEAFF.

The sample holds a few counts of this clone. Additional DNA sequences in this sample encode the identical CDR3. V and J are TRBV5-1 and TRBJ2-5; 7 nucleotides match TRBD2. Trimming removed 4 bases from V and 5 bases from J; junction bases left unmatched: 8. CDR1 is SGHRS and CDR2 is YFSETQ in the germline V gene. The CDR3 extends over 14 amino acids. In DNA form, the CDR3 reads TGCGCCAGCAGCCCGGGAGGCGGGGAGGAGACCCAGTACTTC. This encodes CASSPGGGEETQYF.

The chain uses TRBV11-2 and TRBJ1-4; D possibly corresponds to TRBD1 (6 bases). There are 16 residues in the CDR3. Germline CDR1 and CDR2: SGHAT and FQNNGV. V was cut by 4 bases and J by 7 bases, with 19 bases left in between. This chain's CDR3 is CASSYGRGRRGEKLFF. CDR3 DNA: TGTGCCAGCAGCTACGGCAGGGGAAGAAGGGGTGAAAAACTGTTTTTT.